The 26 T cell receptor beta chains below were found in one sample sequenced in a study of blood T cell repertoires in COVID-19. This table comes from immunoSEQ multiplex PCR, and its TCRdb copy is limited to in-frame clones, with some not included. The data hold tens of thousands of clones, with around 91% observed a single time. Sample: peripheral blood. The receptors were gathered from a human donor in a cohort sampled during active COVID-19.

V is TRBV4-1 and J is TRBJ1-2; D may be TRBD1 (5 bases). This CDR3 region has 16 residues. Trimming removed 1 base at V and 2 bases at J, with 14 bases between. Germline CDR1 and CDR2: MGHRA and YSYEKL. In DNA form, the CDR3 reads TGCGCCAGCAGCCAAGGGAGGGACGTACGGAACTATGGCTACACCTTC. This sequence encodes CASSQGRDVRNYGYTF.

The chain carries TRBV15 and TRBJ1-1; weak D call: TRBD1 (5 bases). This CDR3 has 15 residues. In germline, CDR1 is LNHNV, CDR2 YYDKDF (reference sequence). V was clipped by 0 bases and J by 8 bases, with 16 bases between them. CDR3 nucleotides: TGTGCCACCAGCAGAGATTTTGGGGGGGGAAACGAAGCTTTCTTT. Amino acid sequence: CATSRDFGGGNEAFF.

This chain connects TRBV2 to TRBJ1-1, with D tentatively TRBD1 (5 bases). Germline CDR1 and CDR2: SNHLY and FYNNEI. Deletions cut 8 bases from V and 6 bases from J, with 7 bases between. This CDR3 has 10 residues. CDR3 loop: CASWGAEAFF. The CDR3, as DNA: TGTGCCAGCTGGGGCGCTGAAGCTTTCTTT.

V usage is TRBV5-5 and J usage is TRBJ2-7; D is ambiguous. This CDR3 has 16 residues. V lost 0 bases and J 2 bases, leaving 15 bases between the germline ends. Germline V gives CDR1 SGHKS, CDR2 YYEKEE (reference sequence). The CDR3 is CASSLGRGVTTYEQYF. The DNA of the CDR3 is TGTGCCAGCAGCTTGGGCCGAGGAGTAACTACCTACGAGCAGTACTTC.

V is TRBV27 and J is TRBJ2-7, with 7 bases that match TRBD1. This CDR3 spans 16 amino acids. J gave up 2 bases and V 5 bases, and 12 bases lay outside the gene matches. Germline CDR1 MNHEY, CDR2 SMNVEV (reference sequence). The CDR3 protein is CASSPQQGHRPYEQYF. The CDR3 DNA sequence: TGTGCCAGCAGTCCCCAACAGGGGCACCGACCCTACGAGCAGTACTTC.

The V and J genes are TRBV19 and TRBJ1-5; TRBD1 matches 9 bases. Trimming removed 5 bases from V and 0 bases from J; junction bases left unmatched: 14. Germline CDR1 is LNHDA and CDR2 is SQIVND (reference sequence). CDR3 length equals 19 residues. Written as DNA, the CDR3 is TGTGCCAGTAGTTTGGTAATGGGACAGGGTGTTTATAGCAATCAGCCCCAGCATTTT. Translated, it gives CASSLVMGQGVYSNQPQHF.

CDR3 residues: CASSILGGTEAFF. The DNA for the CDR3 is TGTGCCAGTAGTATATTGGGGGGCACTGAAGCTTTCTTT. The rearrangement uses TRBV19 and TRBJ1-1, with D maybe TRBD1 (5 bases). The germline V gene encodes CDR1 LNHDA and CDR2 SQIVND (reference sequence). The V and J ends lost 2 bases and 4 bases respectively, with 8 bases between them. This CDR3 contains 13 residues. The variable domain in full, completed from reference TRBV19 and TRBJ1-1, reads DGGITQSPKYLFRKEGQNVTLSCEQNLNHDAMYWYRQDPGQGLRLIYYSQIVNDFQKGDIAEGYSVSREKKESFPLTVTSAQKNPTAFYLCASSILGGTEAFFGQGTRLTVV.

J is TRBJ1-1 and V is TRBV27; 9 nucleotides match TRBD1. Germline V gene data show CDR1 as MNHEY and CDR2 as SMNVEV (reference sequence). The CDR3 has 16 residues. J gave up 6 bases and V 5 bases, and 13 bases lay outside the gene matches. The CDR3 DNA sequence: TGTGCCAGCAGTCAAACAGGGGGCATGAGAGCGTCTGAAGCTTTCTTT. This gives the protein CASSQTGGMRASEAFF.

This clone was counted only a few times. The chain is built from TRBV5-1 and TRBJ2-7; D perhaps matches TRBD2 (5 bases). Looked up from germline, CDR1 is SGHRS and CDR2 is YFSETQ. Deletions cut 0 bases from V and 2 bases from J, with 9 bases between. The CDR3 has 14 amino acids. The CDR3 spells CASSLAVGAYEQYF. In DNA, the CDR3 is TGCGCCAGCAGCTTGGCCGTGGGAGCCTACGAGCAGTACTTC.

The chain links TRBV30 to TRBJ1-5, with D perhaps TRBD1 (5 bases). The CDR3 contains 14 residues. V lost 6 bases and J 4 bases, leaving 16 bases between the germline ends. Germline values: CDR1 GTSNPN, CDR2 SVGIG (reference sequence). CDR3 in amino acids: CACELGGGNQPQHF. The CDR3 region has the DNA TGTGCCTGCGAACTGGGGGGTGGTAATCAGCCCCAGCATTTT.

The chain couples TRBV27 to TRBJ2-7, with 8 nucleotides matching TRBD2. The CDR3 length is 16 residues. Trimming at V came to 4 bases and at J to 8 bases, leaving 16 bases not matched to a gene. The V gene's germline CDR1 is MNHEY and CDR2 SMNVEV (reference sequence). CDR3 nucleotides: TGTGCCAGCAGTTCCCCTCTTAGCGGGGACCCTAACAAGCAGTACTTC. Its protein is CASSSPLSGDPNKQYF.

J is TRBJ2-7 and V is TRBV4-1; 7 nucleotides line up with TRBD1. Per the germline V gene, CDR1 is MGHRA and CDR2 is YSYEKL. This CDR3 comprises 13 residues. Germline trimming cut 5 bases from V and 5 bases from J; bases unmatched to any gene: 6. The CDR3 DNA reads as TGCGCCAGCAGCTCCCGGGACAGTGACGAGCAGTACTTC. Translation gives CASSSRDSDEQYF.

This chain joins TRBV4-1 and TRBJ2-3; the match to TRBD2 covers 11 bases. The J segment lost 0 bases and the V segment lost 4 bases, leaving 9 bases of the junction unmatched. The CDR3 extends over 18 amino acids. Germline assignment: CDR1 MGHRA and CDR2 YSYEKL. CDR3 amino acids: CASSPAPGLAVSTDTQYF. In nucleotides, the CDR3 is TGCGCCAGCAGCCCCGCCCCGGGACTAGCGGTTAGCACAGATACGCAGTATTTT.

V gene TRBV27 combines with J gene TRBJ1-2, with 8 bases that match TRBD1. With 8 bases clipped from V and 6 bases from J, the junction kept 11 bases outside the gene matches. Germline V CDR1 and CDR2: MNHEY, SMNVEV (reference sequence). This CDR3 is built from 14 residues. The CDR3 protein is CASARGQGANGYTF. CDR3 nucleotide sequence: TGTGCCAGCGCCCGGGGGCAGGGGGCGAATGGCTACACCTTC.

This chain uses TRBV11-3 with TRBJ1-2; 7 nucleotides match TRBD1. CDR1 is SGHNT, CDR2 YENEEA, per germline. The CDR3 is 13 amino acids. V lost 8 bases, J lost 4 bases, and 7 bases stayed unmatched. The CDR3: CASEKGAGYGYTF. The DNA for the CDR3 is TGTGCCAGCGAGAAGGGGGCGGGCTATGGCTACACCTTC.

The V gene is TRBV7-2, the J gene TRBJ1-1; D gene unclear. There are 15 residues in the CDR3. The germline V gene has CDR1 SGHTA and CDR2 FQGNSA. Trimming took 0 bases from V and 4 from J, leaving 12 bases between them. CDR3 loop: CASSLAPGDGTEAFF. The CDR3 nucleotides read TGTGCCAGCAGCTTAGCACCGGGAGACGGCACTGAAGCTTTCTTT.

The chain is built from TRBV9 and TRBJ1-2; the match to TRBD1 covers 7 bases. The germline gives CDR1 SGDLS, CDR2 YYNGEE. The CDR3 is made up of 18 amino acids. J lost 1 base, V lost 2 bases, and 14 bases had no gene match. CDR3 region: CASSVAGTDVSDNYGYTF. The CDR3, as DNA: TGTGCCAGCAGCGTTGCCGGGACAGACGTCTCGGATAACTATGGCTACACCTTC.

The gene calls are TRBV6-4 and TRBJ2-7, with D perhaps matching TRBD2 (6 bases). In germline, CDR1 is MRHNA, CDR2 SNTAGT. V was cut by 10 bases and J by 1 base, with 11 bases left in between. There are 12 residues in the CDR3. CDR3 region: CANPGRSYEQYF. The CDR3 nucleotides read TGTGCCAATCCCGGGAGATCCTACGAGCAGTACTTC.

This clone was seen only once. V usage is TRBV4-3 and J usage is TRBJ2-7; 9 bases match TRBD2. V trimming: 4 bases; J trimming: 2 bases; junction bases outside the gene matches: 9. CDR3 length equals 16 residues. Germline V gives CDR1 LGHNA, CDR2 YSLEER. CDR3 DNA sequence: TGCGCCAGCAGCCGAAATAGCGGGGGCGGCGCCTACGAGCAGTACTTC. Translating gives CASSRNSGGGAYEQYF.

In regard to this clone: Other nucleotide sequences from this sample produce the same CDR3. The genes are TRBV28 and TRBJ2-6, with D possibly being TRBD1 (6 bases). CDR3 size: 15 residues. The ends were cut back, 5 bases at V and 2 bases at J, with 10 bases in the middle. Germline V lookup: CDR1 MDHEN, CDR2 SYDVKM. CDR3 bases: TGTGCCAGCAGTCAAGCAGGGGCTGGGGCCAACGTCCTGACTTTC. Its translation is CASSQAGAGANVLTF. Full variable domain (missing parts from reference TRBV28 and TRBJ2-6): DVKVTQSSRYLVKRTGEKVFLECVQDMDHENMFWYRQDPGLGLRLIYFSYDVKMKEKGDIPEGYSVSREKKERFSLILESASTNQTSMYLCASSQAGAGANVLTFGAGSRLTVL.

V and J are TRBV9 and TRBJ1-1; D possibly corresponds to TRBD1 (5 bases). Trimming took 0 bases from V and 7 from J, leaving 7 bases between them. Germline CDR1 SGDLS, CDR2 YYNGEE. The CDR3 is made up of 12 amino acids. CDR3 sequence reads: CASSVADSEAFF. CDR3 bases: TGTGCCAGCAGCGTAGCTGACAGTGAAGCTTTCTTT.

V is TRBV7-5 and J is TRBJ1-2; the table assigns TRBD1, which was not confirmed against the DNA. TRBV7-5 is a recognized pseudogene. The CDR3 extends over 18 amino acids. In nucleotides, the CDR3 is TGTGCCAGAAGCTTAGTTGGGGGCAGGGGGCTCCTTAACTATGGCTACACCTTC. Protein product: CARSLVGGRGLLNYGYTF.

The gene calls are TRBV11-2 and TRBJ2-1, with D possibly TRBD2 on 6 matching bases. CDR1 is SGHAT and CDR2 is FQNNGV in the germline V gene. This CDR3 region has 15 residues. V was pared by 8 bases and J by 3 bases, with 17 bases between. The CDR3 region is CASSLLAPYYNEQFF. The DNA for the CDR3 is TGTGCCAGCTCCCTTCTAGCGCCCTACTACAATGAGCAGTTCTTC.

This clone was picked up one time. The rearrangement joins TRBV4-3 to TRBJ1-1; possibly TRBD1 for D (6 bases). With 0 bases removed from V and 8 bases from J, the gap between germline ends came to 16 bases. This CDR3 region has 15 residues. Per the germline V gene, CDR1 is LGHNA and CDR2 is YSLEER. Here the CDR3 DNA reads TGCGCCAGCAGCCAAGACAGGGCTTGGACAGAAGAAGCTTTCTTT. It specifies CASSQDRAWTEEAFF.

This chain uses TRBV2 with TRBJ1-2; 7 bases align to TRBD1. With V trimmed by 2 bases and J by 8 bases, 11 bases remained unmatched. Per the germline V gene, CDR1 is SNHLY and CDR2 is FYNNEI. This CDR3 is built from 15 residues. Here the CDR3 reads CASSETSATGKGYTF. The DNA of the CDR3 is TGTGCCAGCAGTGAAACCTCCGCGACAGGGAAAGGCTACACCTTC.

The V gene is TRBV4-2, the J gene TRBJ1-2; TRBD1 agrees at 9 bases. V was clipped by 1 base and J by 4 bases; unmatched bases: 1. The CDR3 runs to 14 residues. Germline V lookup: CDR1 LGHNA, CDR2 YNFKEQ. The DNA of the CDR3 is TGTGCCAGCAGCCAAGGACAGGGGGGCTATGGCTACACCTTC. This translates into CASSQGQGGYGYTF.